This T cell receptor beta chain was captured in a study of T cell clusters in autoimmune cytopenias. TRB was amplified by touch-down multiplex PCR, primer pools A and B combined. TCRdb re-called the multiplex PCR reads and catalogs CDR3 proteins one per entry, DNA excluded. Its table lists 6,000 to 7,000 distinct CDR3 sequences. CDR1 is SGHNT, CDR2 YYREEE, per germline (reference sequence). The CDR3 loop spans 17 amino acids. Each sample's input was about 270 ng genomic DNA, 40,000 or so genome equivalents. This sample also appeared in a second study, on T cell repertoires in aging, cancer and after chemotherapy.

The sequencing input was peripheral blood. The chain uses TRBV5-4 and TRBJ2-3; TCRdb's D gene call, TRBD2, goes unchecked for lack of DNA. This clonotype originated in a human donor in good health. Here the CDR3 reads CASSPGLAGGSTDTQYF.